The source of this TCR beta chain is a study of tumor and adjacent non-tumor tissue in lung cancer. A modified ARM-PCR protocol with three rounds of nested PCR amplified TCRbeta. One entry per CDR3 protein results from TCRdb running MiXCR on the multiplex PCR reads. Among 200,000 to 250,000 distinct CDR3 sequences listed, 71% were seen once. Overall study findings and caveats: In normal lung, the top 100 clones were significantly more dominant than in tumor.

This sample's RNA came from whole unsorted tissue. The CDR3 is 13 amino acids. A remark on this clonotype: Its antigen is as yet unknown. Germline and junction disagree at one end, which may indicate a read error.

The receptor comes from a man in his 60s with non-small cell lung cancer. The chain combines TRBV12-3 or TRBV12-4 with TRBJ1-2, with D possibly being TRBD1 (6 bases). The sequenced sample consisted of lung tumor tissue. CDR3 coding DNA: TGTGCCAGCAGGTACAGGGACCTCTATGGCTTCACCTTC. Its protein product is CASRYRDLYGFTF.